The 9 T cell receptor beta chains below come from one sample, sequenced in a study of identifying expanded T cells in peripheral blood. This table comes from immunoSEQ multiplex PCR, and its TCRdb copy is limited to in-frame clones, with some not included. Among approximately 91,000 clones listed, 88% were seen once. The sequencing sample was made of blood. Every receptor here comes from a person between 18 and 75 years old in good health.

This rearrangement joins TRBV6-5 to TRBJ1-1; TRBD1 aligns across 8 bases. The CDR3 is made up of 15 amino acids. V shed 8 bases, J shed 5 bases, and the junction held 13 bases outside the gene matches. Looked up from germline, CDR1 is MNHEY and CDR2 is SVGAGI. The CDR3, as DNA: TGTGCCAGCGGAGTGGACAGGGAGGTTAGTACTGAAGCTTTCTTT. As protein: CASGVDREVSTEAFF.

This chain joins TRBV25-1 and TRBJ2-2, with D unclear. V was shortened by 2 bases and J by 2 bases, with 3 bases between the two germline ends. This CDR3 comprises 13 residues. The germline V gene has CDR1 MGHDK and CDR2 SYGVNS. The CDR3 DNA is TGTGCCAGCAGTGAAAGAAACACCGGGGAGCTGTTTTTT. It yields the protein CASSERNTGELFF.

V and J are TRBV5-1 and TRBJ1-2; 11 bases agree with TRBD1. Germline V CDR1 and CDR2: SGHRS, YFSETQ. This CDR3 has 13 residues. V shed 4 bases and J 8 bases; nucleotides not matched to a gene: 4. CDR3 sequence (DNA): TGCGCCAGCAGCCCGGACAGGGGGCTCGGCTACACCTTC. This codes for CASSPDRGLGYTF. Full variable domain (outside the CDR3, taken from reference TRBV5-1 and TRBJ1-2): KAGVTQTPRYLIKTRGQQVTLSCSPISGHRSVSWYQQTPGQGLQFLFEYFSETQRNKGNFPGRFSGRQFSNSRSEMNVSTLELGDSALYLCASSPDRGLGYTFGSGTRLTVV.

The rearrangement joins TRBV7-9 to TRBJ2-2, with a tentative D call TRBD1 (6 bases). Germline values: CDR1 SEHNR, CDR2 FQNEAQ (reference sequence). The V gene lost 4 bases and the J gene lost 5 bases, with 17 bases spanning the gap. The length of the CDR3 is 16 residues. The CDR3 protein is CASSSSGRGGTGELFF. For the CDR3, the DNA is TGTGCCAGCAGCTCAAGCGGCAGGGGTGGAACCGGGGAGCTGTTTTTT.

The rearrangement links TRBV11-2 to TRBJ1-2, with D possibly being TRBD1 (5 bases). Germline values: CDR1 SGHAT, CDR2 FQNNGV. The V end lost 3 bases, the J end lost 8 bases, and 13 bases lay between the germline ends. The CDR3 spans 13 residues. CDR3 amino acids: CASSFGAGMGYTF. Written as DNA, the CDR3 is TGTGCCAGCAGCTTCGGGGCGGGTATGGGCTACACCTTC.

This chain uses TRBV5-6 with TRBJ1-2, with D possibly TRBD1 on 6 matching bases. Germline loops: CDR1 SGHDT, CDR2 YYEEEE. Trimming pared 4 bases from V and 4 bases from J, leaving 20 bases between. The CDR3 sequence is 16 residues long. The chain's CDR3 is CASSPIGGARVYGYTF. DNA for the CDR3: TGTGCCAGCAGCCCTATCGGGGGGGCGAGAGTCTATGGCTACACCTTC.

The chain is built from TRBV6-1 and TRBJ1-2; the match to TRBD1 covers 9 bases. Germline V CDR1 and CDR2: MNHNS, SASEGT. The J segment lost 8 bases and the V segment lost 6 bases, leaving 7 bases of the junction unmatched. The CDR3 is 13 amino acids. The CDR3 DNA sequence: TGTGCCAGCAGAGGAATCACAGGGGGCGGCTACACCTTC. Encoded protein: CASRGITGGGYTF.

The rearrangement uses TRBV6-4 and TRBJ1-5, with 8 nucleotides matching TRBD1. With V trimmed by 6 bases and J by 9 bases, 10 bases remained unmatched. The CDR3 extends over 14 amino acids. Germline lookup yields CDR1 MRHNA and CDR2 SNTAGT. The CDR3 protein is CASRADREIGPQHF. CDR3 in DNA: TGTGCCAGCAGAGCGGACAGGGAGATCGGGCCCCAGCATTTT.

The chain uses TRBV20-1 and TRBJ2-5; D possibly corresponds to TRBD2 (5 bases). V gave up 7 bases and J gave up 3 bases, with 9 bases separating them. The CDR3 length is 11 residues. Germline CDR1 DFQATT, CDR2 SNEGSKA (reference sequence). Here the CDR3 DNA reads TGCAGTGGCGGGCGGGAAGAGACCCAGTACTTC. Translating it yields CSGGREETQYF.